This T cell receptor (beta chain) was sequenced in a study of blood T cell repertoires in COVID-19. Study background: Researchers got acute and convalescent COVID-19 samples from the United States, Italy and Spain. Sources were T cells, B-cell-depleted T cells, or PBMCs; the material itself was cDNA or gDNA.

Methods used by the authors: Quantification of nucleated cells was approximated via reference gene primer amplification. The repertoire was sequenced with immunoSEQ multiplex PCR; TCRdb's copy has only in-frame clones and lacks some. That table furnishes V, J and clone size, whereas the DNA furnished D and trimming. The table shows over 70,000 clones, with over 65% occurring only once. The CDR3 is 14 residues long. V shed 8 bases, J shed 3 bases, and the junction held 8 bases outside the gene matches. Per the germline V gene, CDR1 is MDHEN and CDR2 is SYDVKM. The sequenced sample was peripheral blood. This TCR came from a human donor in a cohort sampled during active COVID-19. The chain joins TRBV28 to TRBJ2-3; 7 bases map to TRBD2. The CDR3 spells CASAPSGGTDTQYF. The DNA for the CDR3 is TGTGCCAGCGCACCTAGCGGAGGGACAGATACGCAGTATTTT. The full variable domain, completed using reference TRBV28 and TRBJ2-3, is DVKVTQSSRYLVKRTGEKVFLECVQDMDHENMFWYRQDPGLGLRLIYFSYDVKMKEKGDIPEGYSVSREKKERFSLILESASTNQTSMYLCASAPSGGTDTQYFGPGTRLTVL.